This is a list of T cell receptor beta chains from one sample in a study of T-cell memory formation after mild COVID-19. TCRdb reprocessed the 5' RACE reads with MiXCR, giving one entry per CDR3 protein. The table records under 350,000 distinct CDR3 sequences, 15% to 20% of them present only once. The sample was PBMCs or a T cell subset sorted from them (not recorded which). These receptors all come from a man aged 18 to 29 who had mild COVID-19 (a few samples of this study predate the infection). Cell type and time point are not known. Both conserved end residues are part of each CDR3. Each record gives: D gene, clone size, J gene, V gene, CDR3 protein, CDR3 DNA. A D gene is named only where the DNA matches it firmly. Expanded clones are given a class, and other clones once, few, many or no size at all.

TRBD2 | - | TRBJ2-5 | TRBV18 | CASSPPASSGGLEETQYF | TGTGCCAGCTCACCACCGGCCTCTAGCGGGGGGTTGGAAGAGACCCAGTACTTC
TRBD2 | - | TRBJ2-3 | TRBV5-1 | CASSLGLAGDFTDTQYF | TGCGCCAGCAGCTTGGGACTAGCGGGGGATTTCACAGATACGCAGTATTTT
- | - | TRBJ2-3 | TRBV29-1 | CSVEKQRTDTQYF | TGCAGCGTTGAAAAACAGCGAACAGATACGCAGTATTTT
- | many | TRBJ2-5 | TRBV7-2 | CASSRQGLLRETQYF | TGTGCCAGCAGCCGACAGGGACTTCTGCGGGAGACCCAGTACTTC
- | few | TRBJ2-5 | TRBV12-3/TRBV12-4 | CASSPFQIGETQYF | TGTGCCAGCAGTCCCTTTCAAATTGGGGAGACCCAGTACTTC
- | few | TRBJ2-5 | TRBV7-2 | CASSLGGVAGEETQYF | TGTGCCAGCAGCTTAGGGGGGGTAGCCGGAGAAGAGACCCAGTACTTC
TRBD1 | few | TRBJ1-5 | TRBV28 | CASSITGQGNQPQHF | TGTGCCAGCAGTATAACGGGACAGGGGAATCAGCCCCAGCATTTT
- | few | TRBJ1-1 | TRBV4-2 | CASSQDSGTPEAFF | TGTGCCAGCAGCCAAGATTCCGGGACCCCTGAAGCTTTCTTT
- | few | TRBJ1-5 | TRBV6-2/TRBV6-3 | CASSYRFPGAEDQPQHF | TGTGCCAGCAGTTACCGATTTCCAGGGGCCGAAGATCAGCCCCAGCATTTT
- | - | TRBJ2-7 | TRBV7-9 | CASTPASSYEQYF | TGTGCCAGCACCCCGGCTAGCTCCTACGAGCAGTACTTC
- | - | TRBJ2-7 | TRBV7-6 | CAAGASGEQYF | TGTGCCGCCGGGGCCTCGGGGGAGCAGTACTTC
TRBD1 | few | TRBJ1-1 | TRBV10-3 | CATKTGGNTEAFF | TGTGCCACAAAAACAGGGGGGAACACTGAAGCTTTCTTT
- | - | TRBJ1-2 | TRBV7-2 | CASSLADGWYGCTF | TGTGCCAGCAGCTTAGCCGACGGGTGGTATGGCTGCACCTTC
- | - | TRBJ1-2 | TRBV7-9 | CASSSSLQGNYGYTF | TGTGCCAGCAGCTCTAGCCTACAGGGAAACTATGGCTACACCTTC
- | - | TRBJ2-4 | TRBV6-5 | CASSYSSLLAKNIQYF | TGTGCCAGCAGTTACTCTTCCCTTCTAGCCAAAAACATTCAGTACTTC
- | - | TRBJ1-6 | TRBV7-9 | CASSIRDPNSPLHF | TGTGCCAGCAGCATCCGGGACCCTAATTCACCCCTCCACTTT
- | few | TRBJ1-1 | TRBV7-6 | CASSLDGRIEAFF | TGTGCCAGCAGCTTAGACGGACGGATCGAAGCTTTCTTT
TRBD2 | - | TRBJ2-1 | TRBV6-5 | CASSYSKTSGDYNEQFF | TGTGCCAGCAGTTACTCGAAAACTAGCGGGGACTACAATGAGCAGTTCTTC
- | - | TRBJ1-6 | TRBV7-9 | CASSSTTGNPSPLHF | TGTGCCAGCAGCTCAACAACAGGGAACCCATCACCCCTCCACTTT